The following is a TCR beta chain sequence with its context. Antigen unknown. TCRdb used MiXCR to reprocess the 5' RACE reads, holding one entry per CDR3 protein. Here the sample spans around 310,000 distinct CDR3 sequences, more than 3% being singletons. This entry belongs to a study of T cells after yellow fever vaccination. For the study at large: Some fractions had low cell numbers, and these were prepared with SMART-Seq v4 Ultra Low Input. Regarding the study as a whole: Weaker, the secondary response peaked sooner, at day 5 versus 15.

CDR1 is SGHVS, CDR2 FQNEAQ, per germline. Trimming pared 1 base from V and 7 bases from J, leaving 17 bases between. CDR3 length: 17 amino acids. The TCR was taken from a man younger than 35 who received the YFV17D yellow fever vaccine. The rearrangement links TRBV7-8 to TRBJ1-6, with unresolved D. Material: PBMCs, obtained on the day of the yellow fever booster vaccination. The CDR3 loop is CASSLGLGREKNSPLHF. The CDR3 bases are TGTGCCAGCAGCTTAGGGCTAGGACGGGAGAAGAATTCACCCCTCCACTTT. The whole variable domain, filled in from reference TRBV7-8 and TRBJ1-6, reads GAGVSQSPRYKVAKRGQDVALRCDPISGHVSLFWYQQALGQGPEFLTYFQNEAQLDKSGLPSDRFFAERPEGSVSTLKIQRTQQEDSAVYLCASSLGLGREKNSPLHFGNGTRLTVT.